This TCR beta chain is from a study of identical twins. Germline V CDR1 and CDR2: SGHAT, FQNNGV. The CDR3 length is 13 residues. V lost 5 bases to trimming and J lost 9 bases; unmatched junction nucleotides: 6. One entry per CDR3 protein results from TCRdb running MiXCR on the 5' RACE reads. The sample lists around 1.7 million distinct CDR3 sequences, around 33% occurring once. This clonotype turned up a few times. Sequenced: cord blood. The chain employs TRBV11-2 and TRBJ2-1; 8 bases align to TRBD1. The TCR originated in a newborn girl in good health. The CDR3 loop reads CASSPRQGSEQFF. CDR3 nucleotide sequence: TGTGCCAGCAGCCCAAGACAGGGGAGTGAGCAGTTCTTC.